This is a list of T cell receptor beta chains from one sample in a study of beta chain features in type 1 diabetes. TCRdb's table, derived via immunoSEQ multiplex PCR, lists solely in-frame clones and lacks some. The sample contains over 300,000 clones, 6.5% to 10% of which appear only once. Sequences were obtained from central memory CD4+ T cells from blood. These receptors were obtained from a woman aged 18 to 35 in good health. The CDR3 runs from the conserved cysteine through the conserved F or W. Fields, in order: CDR3 protein, CDR3 DNA, J gene, clone size, V gene, D gene. D genes are given only for firm matches. The size field is filled for only some rows; it gives once, few, many or a size class.

CDR3aa: CASTGHSYNEQFF; CDR3nt: TGTGCCAGCACGGGGCATTCCTACAATGAGCAGTTCTTC; j_gene: TRBJ2-1; abundance: -; v_gene: TRBV28; d_gene: -
CDR3aa: CASSETSGPYQETQYF; CDR3nt: TGTGCCAGCAGCGAAACTAGCGGGCCGTACCAAGAGACCCAGTACTTC; j_gene: TRBJ2-5; abundance: few; v_gene: TRBV7-2; d_gene: TRBD2
CDR3aa: CASSSDGNQPQHF; CDR3nt: TGTGCCAGCAGTTCCGACGGCAATCAGCCCCAGCATTTT; j_gene: TRBJ1-5; abundance: -; v_gene: TRBV6-5; d_gene: -
CDR3aa: CASSLPNNNEQFF; CDR3nt: TGTGCCAGCAGCTTACCGAACAACAATGAGCAGTTCTTC; j_gene: TRBJ2-1; abundance: few; v_gene: TRBV7-2; d_gene: -
CDR3aa: CASSQALAGGFTDTQYF; CDR3nt: TGTGCCAGCAGCCAAGCCCTAGCGGGAGGATTCACAGATACGCAGTATTTT; j_gene: TRBJ2-3; abundance: few; v_gene: TRBV4-2; d_gene: TRBD2
CDR3aa: CASSFLATGVSYEQYF; CDR3nt: TGTGCCAGCAGCTTCCTTGCGACGGGAGTCTCCTACGAGCAGTACTTC; j_gene: TRBJ2-7; abundance: few; v_gene: TRBV5-6; d_gene: -
CDR3aa: CASRDRGAGPFF; CDR3nt: TGTGCAAGTCGTGACAGGGGGGCCGGCCCATTCTTT; j_gene: TRBJ1-1; abundance: few; v_gene: TRBV12-2; d_gene: -
CDR3aa: CASSLGRDTQFF; CDR3nt: TGTGCCAGCAGCTTGGGCCGGGACACACAGTTCTTC; j_gene: TRBJ2-1; abundance: few; v_gene: TRBV5-8; d_gene: -
CDR3aa: CASSPNEAGANVLTF; CDR3nt: TGTGCCAGCTCACCAAACGAGGCTGGGGCCAACGTCCTGACTTTC; j_gene: TRBJ2-6; abundance: few; v_gene: TRBV18; d_gene: -
CDR3aa: CSVRTGGAGGANVLTF; CDR3nt: TGCAGCGTTCGGACAGGGGGCGCAGGTGGGGCCAACGTCCTGACTTTC; j_gene: TRBJ2-6; abundance: many; v_gene: TRBV29-1; d_gene: TRBD1
CDR3aa: CASSLSRDRVNVEAFF; CDR3nt: TGTGCCAGCAGTTTAAGTCGGGACAGGGTTAATGTTGAAGCTTTCTTT; j_gene: TRBJ1-1; abundance: few; v_gene: TRBV28; d_gene: TRBD1
CDR3aa: CASSGGQETQYF; CDR3nt: TGTGCCAGTAGCGGGGGCCAAGAGACCCAGTACTTC; j_gene: TRBJ2-5; abundance: few; v_gene: TRBV6-6; d_gene: TRBD2
CDR3aa: CASSFEHQYEQYF; CDR3nt: TGCGCCAGCAGCTTCGAACACCAATACGAGCAGTACTTC; j_gene: TRBJ2-7; abundance: -; v_gene: TRBV5-1; d_gene: -
CDR3aa: CASSYGLAGPNTEAFF; CDR3nt: TGTGCCAGCAGTTACGGCTTGGCAGGGCCGAACACTGAAGCTTTCTTT; j_gene: TRBJ1-1; abundance: many; v_gene: TRBV6-5; d_gene: -
CDR3aa: CASSLTGVQPQHF; CDR3nt: TGTGCCAGCAGCTTAACAGGGGTTCAGCCCCAGCATTTT; j_gene: TRBJ1-5; abundance: few; v_gene: TRBV7-2; d_gene: TRBD1
CDR3aa: CASSLAPSGGDYGYTF; CDR3nt: TGTGCCAGCAGCTTAGCGCCTTCGGGAGGGGACTATGGCTACACCTTC; j_gene: TRBJ1-2; abundance: -; v_gene: TRBV7-3; d_gene: -
CDR3aa: CASSDRGTDTQYF; CDR3nt: TGTGCCAGTAGTGACCGGGGCACAGATACGCAGTATTTT; j_gene: TRBJ2-3; abundance: -; v_gene: TRBV19; d_gene: -